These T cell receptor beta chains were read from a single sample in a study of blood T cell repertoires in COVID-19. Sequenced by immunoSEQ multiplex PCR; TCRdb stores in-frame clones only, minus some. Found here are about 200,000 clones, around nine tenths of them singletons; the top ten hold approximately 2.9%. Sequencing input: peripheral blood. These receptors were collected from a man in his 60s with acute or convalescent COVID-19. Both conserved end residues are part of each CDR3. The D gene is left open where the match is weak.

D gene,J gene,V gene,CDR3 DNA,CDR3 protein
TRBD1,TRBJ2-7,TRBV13,TGTGCCAGCAGCCCTTTATCGGCCAGTTTCAGGGGGAACTCCTACGAGCAGTACTTC,CASSPLSASFRGNSYEQYF
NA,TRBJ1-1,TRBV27,TGTGCCAGTGGACAGATGGGCACTGAAGCTTTCTTT,CASGQMGTEAFF
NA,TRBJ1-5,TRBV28,TGTGCCAGCTTCACGAGGGGACTGGGAGACAATCAGCCCCAGCATTTT,CASFTRGLGDNQPQHF
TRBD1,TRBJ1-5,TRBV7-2,TGTGCCAGCAGTCGGGACAGGGGGACGGAGCCCCAGCATTTT,CASSRDRGTEPQHF
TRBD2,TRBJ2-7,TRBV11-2,TGTGCCAGCAGGCGACTAGCGGGAAACTACGAGCAGTACTTC,CASRRLAGNYEQYF
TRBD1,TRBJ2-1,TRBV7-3,TGTGCCAGCAGCTTAACGAGGGACAGGGCCTACAATGAGCAGTTCTTC,CASSLTRDRAYNEQFF
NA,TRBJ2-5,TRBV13,TGTGCCAGCAGCGGTCGGGCCCAGTACTTC,CASSGRAQYF
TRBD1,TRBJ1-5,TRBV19,TGTGCCAGCACAAGCGCAGGGGGCTACGGCAATCAGCCCCAGCATTTT,CASTSAGGYGNQPQHF
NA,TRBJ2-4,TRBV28,TGTGCCAGCAGTTTAACGGGGATAGCCAAAAACATTCAGTACTTC,CASSLTGIAKNIQYF
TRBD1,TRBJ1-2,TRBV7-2,TGTGCCAGCAGCCCAAGACAGGGGTCCAACTATGGCTACACCTTC,CASSPRQGSNYGYTF
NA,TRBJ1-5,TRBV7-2,TGTGCCAGCAGCTTAGGAGTCTGGGCAGCTAGCAATCAGCCCCAGCATTTT,CASSLGVWAASNQPQHF